The present TCR beta chain was sequenced within a study of T-cell memory formation after mild COVID-19. Study overall: Largely, TCR clusters stayed within a single donor.

TCRdb called the 5' RACE reads again in MiXCR, with one record for every CDR3 protein. The repertoire holds some 310,000 distinct CDR3 sequences, with roughly 20% as singletons. Per germline, CDR1 LGHNA and CDR2 YSLEER. This CDR3 comprises 16 residues. The V end lost 0 bases, the J end lost 4 bases, and 15 bases lay between the germline ends. General observations from the study: CD4+ contracting clones were found mainly in CM and EM, and CD8+ ones in EMRA. Pre-infection memory carried some responding clones, suggesting that cross-reactive memory joined.

Remarks on this clonotype: Antigen unknown.

V is TRBV4-3 and J is TRBJ2-5; weak D call: TRBD2 (6 bases). Sequencing used PBMCs or a T cell subset sorted from them (not recorded which). The clonotype comes from a man younger than 30 who had mild COVID-19 (a few samples of this study predate the infection). Cell type and time point are not known. CDR3 in DNA: TGCGCCAGCAGCCAAGATGGGATGACGGAGGGAGAGACCCAGTACTTC. This translates into CASSQDGMTEGETQYF.